Listed below are T cell receptor beta chains from one sample, sequenced in a study of CD8 T cells in ankylosing spondylitis. In TCRdb, the 5' RACE reads were re-called with MiXCR into one record per CDR3 protein. The sample records some 130,000 distinct CDR3 sequences, over 7% being singletons. The sample comprised blood, either unsorted or a sorted T cell fraction (not recorded which). The receptors originated from a male donor with ankylosing spondylitis or in good health (not recorded which). Both conserved end residues are part of each CDR3. The D gene is left open where the match is weak. Size is omitted from some rows. Given values are once, few, many or a class for expanded clones.

>TRBV12-3/TRBV12-4|.|TRBJ1-2|.
CASSSTVNYGYTF
TGTGCCAGCAGTTCGACAGTGAACTATGGCTACACCTTC
>TRBV7-8|many|TRBJ1-5|.
CASSLRIGGFQPQHF
TGTGCCAGCAGCTTAAGGATTGGGGGATTTCAGCCCCAGCATTTT
>TRBV7-2|.|TRBJ2-7|TRBD1
CASSLGWDSPVYEQYF
TGTGCCAGCAGCTTAGGATGGGACAGCCCGGTGTACGAGCAGTACTTC
>TRBV25-1|many|TRBJ2-7|.
CASSELSMYEQYF
TGTGCCAGCAGTGAATTGAGTATGTACGAGCAGTACTTC
>TRBV5-1|many|TRBJ2-1|.
CASSLGPFSSYNEQFF
TGCGCCAGCAGCTTGGGCCCGTTTAGCTCCTACAATGAGCAGTTCTTC
>TRBV5-1|many|TRBJ2-1|TRBD2
CASSLSGGSTYNEQFF
TGCGCCAGCAGCTTGTCCGGGGGGTCCACCTACAATGAGCAGTTCTTC
>TRBV28|many|TRBJ1-5|.
CASSLAAGPNQPQHF
TGTGCCAGCAGTTTGGCGGCAGGGCCCAATCAGCCCCAGCATTTT
>TRBV2|.|TRBJ2-1|.
CASSGGDRRNEQFF
TGTGCCAGCAGTGGGGGGGACCGGAGAAATGAGCAGTTCTTC
>TRBV12-3/TRBV12-4|many|TRBJ2-2|TRBD2
CASSPARLAVNTGELFF
TGTGCCAGCAGCCCCGCCCGACTAGCGGTGAACACCGGGGAGCTGTTTTTT
>TRBV4-3|many|TRBJ2-5|.
CASSQESGEWETQYF
TGCGCCAGCAGCCAAGAAAGTGGGGAGTGGGAGACCCAGTACTTC
>TRBV6-5|many|TRBJ1-6|TRBD1
CASSSRRGLKSPLHF
TGTGCCAGCAGTTCCCGCAGGGGGCTCAAATCACCCCTCCACTTT
>TRBV24-1|many|TRBJ2-3|TRBD2
CATSDYSGNTDTQYF
TGTGCCACCAGTGATTATAGCGGGAACACAGATACGCAGTATTTT
>TRBV4-3|many|TRBJ2-2|TRBD2
CASSSMGLPYTGELFF
TGCGCCAGCAGTTCGATGGGACTACCGTACACCGGGGAGCTGTTTTTT
>TRBV6-1|many|TRBJ2-3|.
CASLSGGRSTDTQYF
TGTGCCAGCCTCAGCGGTGGCAGGAGCACAGATACGCAGTATTTT
>TRBV20-1|many|TRBJ2-7|TRBD1
CSARGTGRGEQYF
TGCAGTGCTAGGGGGACAGGGAGGGGCGAGCAGTACTTC
>TRBV7-8|few|TRBJ2-1|.
CASSSQAPNEQFF
TGTGCCAGCAGCTCTCAGGCTCCCAATGAGCAGTTCTTC
>TRBV20-1|many|TRBJ2-4|.
CSARLTGRQLQYF
TGCAGTGCTAGACTTACAGGGAGACAATTACAGTACTTC
>TRBV12-3/TRBV12-4|many|TRBJ2-2|TRBD1
CASRDRYTGELFF
TGTGCCAGCAGGGACAGGTACACCGGGGAGCTGTTTTTT
>TRBV18|few|TRBJ2-1|.
CASSPILPRGNEQFF
TGTGCCAGCTCGCCTATCCTCCCCAGGGGCAATGAGCAGTTCTTC
>TRBV12-3/TRBV12-4|many|TRBJ2-3|TRBD1
CASSMDRGQDTQYF
TGTGCCAGCAGTATGGACAGGGGGCAGGATACGCAGTATTTT
>TRBV5-1|.|TRBJ2-7|.
CASSLTNPSEQYF
TGCGCCAGCAGCTTGACAAATCCTTCCGAGCAGTACTTC
>TRBV18|many|TRBJ2-7|TRBD1
CASSPPGQTYEQYF
TGTGCCAGCTCACCACCGGGACAGACCTACGAGCAGTACTTC
>TRBV7-3|.|TRBJ2-5|.
CASSLAGEGPQYF
TGTGCCAGCAGCTTGGCAGGGGAGGGTCCCCAGTACTTC
>TRBV7-8|.|TRBJ2-1|.
CASIETRIGYNEQFF
TGTGCCAGCATCGAGACAAGGATAGGATACAATGAGCAGTTCTTC
>TRBV5-1|.|TRBJ2-1|TRBD1
CASSSSRTGGDEQFF
TGCGCCAGCAGCTCGTCCCGGACAGGGGGCGATGAGCAGTTCTTC
>TRBV5-1|few|TRBJ1-6|.
CASSLASGIYNSPLHF
TGCGCCAGCAGCTTGGCGTCCGGGATTTATAATTCACCCCTCCACTTT